This TCR beta chain comes out of a study of identical twins. One entry per CDR3 protein results from TCRdb running MiXCR on the 5' RACE reads. Of over 550,000 distinct CDR3 sequences listed, about 7.6% are singletons. Study findings and constraints: Conclusions were based on cross-sectional statistical analysis, without following the same donors. Sequences that were out-of-frame, alpha and twin-shared displayed an excess of low generation probability.

The CDR3 has 19 residues. Unmatched junction bases numbered 15, after V lost 3 bases and J lost 2 bases. This clonotype was observed a handful of times. Its antigen is undetermined. Healthy Caucasians made up all donors. This same sample was also part of a study on yellow fever vaccine responses in identical twins. From that report: Convergence reportedly seemed to mark part of the twins' vaccine T cell response, with personalization marking the rest.

The chain couples TRBV12-3 or TRBV12-4 to TRBJ2-2, with 7 bases fitting TRBD1. Sequencing was done on a sample of PBMCs. This receptor was taken from a woman between 18 and 29 years old in good health. CDR3 sequence: CASSLAFGSGTDNTGELFF. The CDR3, as DNA: TGTGCCAGCAGTTTGGCTTTCGGATCAGGGACAGATAACACCGGGGAGCTGTTTTTT.